One and the same sample provided the 20 T cell receptor beta chains below, sequenced in a study of shared clonotypes between healthy human individuals. TCRdb's copy holds only in-frame clones and misses some; the assay was immunoSEQ multiplex PCR. The table has 2,500,000 or so clones, around 90% seen once. The specimen was naive CD4+ T cells sorted from blood. Documented subset: CD45RA+ positively selected. These receptors were taken from a man aged 18 to 30 in good health.

This chain links TRBV5-1 with TRBJ1-4; D possibly corresponds to TRBD1 (6 bases). Per the germline V gene, CDR1 is SGHRS and CDR2 is YFSETQ. The CDR3 consists of 14 residues. Trimming shortened V by 3 bases and J by 7 bases, and 13 bases separated the two germline ends. The CDR3 DNA is TGCGCCAGCAGCTCACAGGGTATAAGTGAAAAACTGTTTTTT. Protein product: CASSSQGISEKLFF.

This rearrangement joins TRBV30 to TRBJ1-4; D perhaps matches TRBD1 (6 bases). The V end was cut by 1 base, the J end by 8 bases, with 8 bases between. CDR3 length equals 12 residues. Germline assignment: CDR1 GTSNPN and CDR2 SVGIG (reference sequence). This chain's CDR3 is CAWSGTGEKLFF. DNA of the CDR3: TGTGCCTGGAGTGGAACAGGGGAAAAACTGTTTTTT.

This sequence joins TRBV5-8 and TRBJ2-5; 13 bases match TRBD2. Looked up from germline, CDR1 is SGHTS and CDR2 is YDEGEE. With V trimmed by 4 bases and J by 4 bases, 7 bases remained unmatched. The CDR3 is 16 residues long. As DNA, the CDR3 is TGTGCCAGCAGCCCTAGGACTAGCGGGAGTACAGAGACCCAGTACTTC. Encoded protein: CASSPRTSGSTETQYF.

This chain uses TRBV5-4 with TRBJ2-5; D ambiguous. Germline CDR1 reads SGHNT; CDR2 reads YYREEE (reference sequence). V gave up 0 bases and J gave up 1 base, with 13 bases separating them. CDR3 length: 16 residues. The CDR3 DNA sequence: TGTGCCAGCAGCTTGGTTTCCAGCCTCGTCCAAGAGACCCAGTACTTC. Protein product: CASSLVSSLVQETQYF.

The chain uses TRBV28 and TRBJ1-1, with 8 nucleotides matching TRBD1. In germline, CDR1 is MDHEN, CDR2 SYDVKM. The CDR3 totals 14 residues. J gave up 4 bases and V 8 bases, and 9 bases lay outside the gene matches. The CDR3 is CASGSTGDGTEAFF. The CDR3 region has the DNA TGTGCCAGCGGCTCGACAGGGGATGGCACTGAAGCTTTCTTT.

This clone was found once. The chain is built from TRBV5-1 and TRBJ2-7; D gene unclear. V was pared by 5 bases and J by 5 bases, with 8 bases between. CDR3 length: 11 residues. CDR1 and CDR2 from the germline V gene are SGHRS and YFSETQ. CDR3 sequence: CASRKFDEQYF. The CDR3 DNA reads TGCGCCAGCAGGAAGTTCGACGAGCAGTACTTC.

The chain links TRBV27 to TRBJ2-1; D perhaps matches TRBD2 (5 bases). CDR3 length equals 14 residues. Germline loops: CDR1 MNHEY, CDR2 SMNVEV (reference sequence). V lost 6 bases, J lost 6 bases, and 15 bases lay in between. The CDR3 DNA reads TGTGCCAGCAGCCGCAGCCGACTATCCAATGAGCAGTTCTTC. This codes for CASSRSRLSNEQFF.

V usage is TRBV6-5 and J usage is TRBJ2-3, with D perhaps being TRBD1 or TRBD2 (6 bases each). The germline gives CDR1 MNHEY, CDR2 SVGAGI. The CDR3 extends over 15 amino acids. V shed 0 bases and J shed 0 bases, with 7 bases lying between them. CDR3 sequence: CASSYSGGSTDTQYF. CDR3 in DNA: TGTGCCAGCAGTTACTCAGGGGGGAGCACAGATACGCAGTATTTT.

V gene TRBV30 combines with J gene TRBJ1-3; D perhaps matches TRBD1 (5 bases). Trimming cost V 1 base and J 3 bases, with 10 bases left between them. Germline V CDR1 and CDR2: GTSNPN, SVGIG (reference sequence). This CDR3 comprises 14 residues. The CDR3 loop is CAWSAGGSGNTIYF. As DNA, the CDR3 is TGTGCCTGGAGTGCCGGGGGTAGTGGAAACACCATATATTTT.

The rearrangement links TRBV14 to TRBJ2-2, with D perhaps assigned TRBD1 or TRBD2 (5 bases each). V lost 6 bases, J lost 2 bases, and 10 bases lay in between. Germline V lookup: CDR1 SGHDN, CDR2 FVKESK. The CDR3 totals 14 residues. CDR3 sequence (DNA): TGTGCCAGCAGTGGGACGTTAAACACCGGGGAGCTGTTTTTT. This codes for CASSGTLNTGELFF.

This clone was detected only a few times. The rearrangement joins TRBV2 to TRBJ2-5, with D maybe TRBD2 (5 bases). CDR3 length equals 14 residues. Germline V gene sequence: CDR1 SNHLY, CDR2 FYNNEI. Trimming took off 0 bases at V and 5 bases at J, with 10 bases between the two ends. The CDR3 is CASSEARSGETQYF. CDR3 bases: TGTGCCAGCAGTGAAGCACGGTCGGGGGAGACCCAGTACTTC.

J is TRBJ2-2 and V is TRBV30, with TRBD2 matching over 10 bases. CDR3 size: 14 residues. Trimming removed 5 bases from V and 5 bases from J; junction bases left unmatched: 5. CDR1 and CDR2 (germline): GTSNPN, SVGIG (reference sequence). This CDR3 reads CAWASGSRTGELFF. DNA of the CDR3: TGTGCCTGGGCTAGCGGGAGTCGAACCGGGGAGCTGTTTTTT.

CDR3 residues: CASSLELISYNEQFF. DNA of the CDR3: TGTGCCAGCAGCTTGGAACTAATCTCCTACAATGAGCAGTTCTTC. The V call is TRBV5-8, the J call TRBJ2-1, with D unclear. V shed 0 bases and J shed 0 bases, with 7 bases lying between them. CDR3 length equals 15 residues. Germline values: CDR1 SGHTS, CDR2 YDEGEE. The variable domain in full, completed from reference TRBV5-8 and TRBJ2-1, reads EAGVTQSPTHLIKTRGQQATLRCSPISGHTSVYWYQQALGLGLQFLLWYDEGEERNRGNFPPRFSGRQFPNYSSELNVNALELEDSALYLCASSLELISYNEQFFGPGTRLTVL.

This chain joins TRBV12-5 and TRBJ1-5, with a tentative D call TRBD1 (5 bases). The CDR3 is 14 amino acids. Trimming stripped 7 bases from V and 3 bases from J, with 13 bases between. Germline-derived CDR1 and CDR2 are LGHNT and FRNRAP. CDR3 nucleotides: TGTGCTAGTGCCGGTGGGGCCTCCAATCAGCCCCAGCATTTT. Its protein is CASAGGASNQPQHF.

The V and J genes are TRBV7-2 and TRBJ2-7, with TRBD2 matching over 10 bases. CDR1 and CDR2 (germline): SGHTA, FQGNSA. With V trimmed by 5 bases and J by 5 bases, 9 bases remained unmatched. The CDR3 spans 15 residues. Here the CDR3 reads CASSKSTSGKNEQYF. The CDR3 nucleotides are TGTGCCAGCAGCAAGTCAACTAGCGGGAAAAACGAGCAGTACTTC.

V is TRBV30 and J is TRBJ1-2, with D unresolved. This CDR3 has 13 amino acids. The germline CDR1 and CDR2 sequences are GTSNPN and SVGIG (reference sequence). V was pared by 2 bases and J by 8 bases, with 15 bases between. For the CDR3, the DNA is TGTGCCTGGAGTCCAGGAGCCGGAGCCGGCTACACCTTC. Encoded protein: CAWSPGAGAGYTF.

The rearrangement uses TRBV28 and TRBJ2-5; TRBD2 matches at 7 bases. The DNA end is a closer match to TRBJ2-7, so the J assignment may be wrong. Germline loops: CDR1 MDHEN, CDR2 SYDVKM. The CDR3 length is 17 residues. The CDR3 is CASSPNRLGGTSYEQYF. CDR3 DNA sequence: TGTGCCAGCAGTCCAAATCGACTGGGGGGGACCTCCTACGAGCAGTACTTC.

This chain connects TRBV19 to TRBJ2-2; TRBD1 is a possible D gene (5 bases). Trimming pared 5 bases from V and 6 bases from J, leaving 16 bases between. The CDR3 is 15 amino acids. Germline V gene data show CDR1 as LNHDA and CDR2 as SQIVND (reference sequence). CDR3 nucleotide sequence: TGTGCCAGTAGTCCTCCAGGGATTACGCCCGGGGAGCTGTTTTTT. Translated, it gives CASSPPGITPGELFF.

This sequence joins TRBV5-4 and TRBJ2-1, with a weak D call TRBD2 (6 bases). CDR1 is SGHNT and CDR2 is YYREEE in the germline V gene (reference sequence). V gave up 2 bases and J gave up 3 bases, with 18 bases separating them. The CDR3 is 17 amino acids. CDR3 in DNA: TGTGCCAGCAGCTTAACCTATAGCGGAGCTAACTACAATGAGCAGTTCTTC. Translating gives CASSLTYSGANYNEQFF. The full variable domain, in which reference TRBV5-4 and TRBJ2-1 provide the parts outside the CDR3, is ETGVTQSPTHLIKTRGQQVTLRCSSQSGHNTVSWYQQALGQGPQFIFQYYREEENGRGNFPPRFSGLQFPNYSSELNVNALELDDSALYLCASSLTYSGANYNEQFFGPGTRLTVL.

The chain is built from TRBV11-2 and TRBJ2-2; D may be TRBD2 (6 bases). V dropped 5 bases and J dropped 3 bases, with 10 bases sitting between them. Germline CDR1 and CDR2: SGHAT and FQNNGV. This CDR3 has 14 residues. The CDR3 nucleotides read TGTGCCAGCAGCCTCGGGACTTACACCGGGGAGCTGTTTTTT. As protein: CASSLGTYTGELFF. The variable domain in full, with the rest retrieved from reference TRBV11-2 and TRBJ2-2, is EAGVAQSPRYKIIEKRQSVAFWCNPISGHATLYWYQQILGQGPKLLIQFQNNGVVDDSQLPKDRFSAERLKGVDSTLKIQPAKLEDSAVYLCASSLGTYTGELFFGEGSRLTVL.